The 30 T cell receptor beta chains given below trace back to one sample, sequenced in a study of circulating and synovial CD4+ cells in juvenile arthritis. Libraries were prepared by immunoSEQ multiplex PCR; TCRdb keeps only in-frame clonotypes and omits some of them. Here the sample spans some 1,800 clones, roughly 95% being singletons. Sequencing was done on a sample of CD4+ T cells from synovial fluid. The receptors originated from a human donor with juvenile idiopathic arthritis.

This chain links TRBV19 with TRBJ2-5, with a weak D call TRBD1 (5 bases). Germline CDR1 reads LNHDA; CDR2 reads SQIVND (reference sequence). CDR3 size: 13 residues. The ends were cut back, 5 bases at V and 4 bases at J, with 11 bases in the middle. CDR3 in DNA: TGTGCCAGTAGTCAGGGTAGAGGAGAGACCCAGTACTTC. It yields the protein CASSQGRGETQYF.

To note about this clone: At one boundary the junction diverges from the germline segment, which might be a read error. The chain employs TRBV5-1 and TRBJ2-5; the match to TRBD2 covers 8 bases. The CDR3 has 16 amino acids. CDR1 SGHRS and CDR2 YFSETQ come from the germline V gene. CDR3 residues: CASSATPGLGMETRYF. The CDR3 DNA is TGCGCCAGCAGCGCAACTCCGGGACTAGGGATGGAGACCCGGTACTTC.

A remark on this clone: At one end, the junction sequence differs from germline, possibly due to a read error. This chain links TRBV7-7 with TRBJ2-3, with D hard to call. This CDR3 is 14 amino acids long. Germline V gives CDR1 SSHAT, CDR2 FNYEAQ (reference sequence). The CDR3 DNA sequence: TGTGCTAGCAGCTTAAATACTAATGGAGATACGCAGTATTTT. Protein sequence: CASSLNTNGDTQYF. Based on the CDR3 plus reference TRBV7-7 and TRBJ2-3, the full variable domain is GAGVSQSPRYKVTKRGQDVTLRCDPISSHATLYWYQQALGQGPEFLTYFNYEAQPDKSGLPSDRFSAERPEGSISTLTIQRTEQRDSAMYRCASSLNTNGDTQYFGPGTRLTVL.

V is TRBV9 and J is TRBJ2-3; a weak D match, TRBD1 (6 bases). The V end lost 3 bases, the J end lost 1 base, and 9 bases lay between the germline ends. This CDR3 comprises 14 residues. The germline CDR1 and CDR2 sequences are SGDLS and YYNGEE. CDR3 in amino acids: CASSGGHRTDTQYF. The CDR3 DNA is TGTGCCAGCAGCGGGGGACACCGCACAGATACGCAGTATTTT.

This clone was recorded only once. The rearrangement uses TRBV27 and TRBJ2-7, with no clear D. Germline V gene data show CDR1 as MNHEY and CDR2 as SMNVEV (reference sequence). This CDR3 region has 13 residues. V was shortened by 6 bases and J by 0 bases, with 9 bases between the two germline ends. As DNA, the CDR3 is TGTGCCAGCAGATCTTTCCCCTCCTACGAGCAGTACTTC. Protein product: CASRSFPSYEQYF.

The chain uses TRBV6-5 and TRBJ2-7, with 9 bases lining up with TRBD2. This CDR3 has 14 amino acids. V was pared by 5 bases and J by 6 bases, with 8 bases of the junction left unmatched. Looked up from germline, CDR1 is MNHEY and CDR2 is SVGAGI. This CDR3 is CASSRPGLASEQYF. CDR3 sequence (DNA): TGTGCCAGCAGTAGGCCGGGACTAGCAAGCGAGCAGTACTTC.

V and J are TRBV15 and TRBJ2-1; tentative D call: TRBD1 (5 bases). V was cut by 1 base and J by 0 bases, with 7 bases left in between. The CDR3 has 15 amino acids. CDR1 is LNHNV and CDR2 is YYDKDF in the germline V gene (reference sequence). CDR3 bases: TGTGCCACCAGCAGAGGAAGGGGCTCCTACAATGAGCAGTTCTTC. Its translation is CATSRGRGSYNEQFF.

The rearrangement joins TRBV14 to TRBJ2-3, with D perhaps matching TRBD2 (6 bases). The V end was cut by 1 base, the J end by 5 bases, with 10 bases between. The germline gives CDR1 SGHDN, CDR2 FVKESK. This CDR3 spans 14 amino acids. DNA of the CDR3: TGTGCCAGCAGCCAAGCGGGAGTAAGAGATACGCAGTATTTT. This sequence encodes CASSQAGVRDTQYF.

This clone came up once. The rearrangement uses TRBV29-1 and TRBJ2-5; 10 nucleotides agree with TRBD2. After removal of 8 bases from V and 0 bases from J, the junction contained 3 bases not matched to a gene. Germline CDR1 is SQVTM and CDR2 is ANQGSEA. CDR3 size: 13 residues. CDR3 sequence: CSTLAGYQETQYF. The DNA of the CDR3 is TGCAGCACACTAGCGGGGTACCAAGAGACCCAGTACTTC. Full variable domain (outside the CDR3, taken from reference TRBV29-1 and TRBJ2-5): SAVISQKPSRDICQRGTSLTIQCQVDSQVTMMFWYRQQPGQSLTLIATANQGSEATYESGFVIDKFPISRPNLTFSTLTVSNMSPEDSSIYLCSTLAGYQETQYFGPGTRLLVL.

The J gene is TRBJ2-5, the V gene TRBV6-1; a weak D match, TRBD2 (7 bases). The CDR3 consists of 14 residues. CDR1 is MNHNS and CDR2 is SASEGT in the germline V gene. V was shortened by 4 bases and J by 5 bases, with 14 bases between the two germline ends. The CDR3 coding sequence is TGTGCCAGCAGTGTCCCGGGGGGCTGGGAGACCCAGTACTTC. It encodes CASSVPGGWETQYF.

This chain links TRBV10-3 with TRBJ2-4; maybe TRBD2 (5 bases). In germline, CDR1 is ENHRY, CDR2 SYGVKD. There are 13 residues in the CDR3. The CDR3, as DNA: TGTGCTATCGGAGGACCCCCCGAAAACATTCAGTACTTC. Translation: CAIGGPPENIQYF.

The V gene is TRBV6-5, the J gene TRBJ1-5; 8 positions match TRBD1. The V segment lost 5 bases and the J segment 3 bases; nucleotides outside the gene matches: 3. The CDR3 length is 14 residues. CDR1 and CDR2 (germline): MNHEY, SVGAGI. The CDR3 loop is CASSRTGNNQPQHF. DNA for the CDR3: TGTGCCAGCAGTCGGACAGGGAACAATCAGCCCCAGCATTTT.

The rearrangement uses TRBV29-1 and TRBJ1-1, with a tentative D call TRBD1 (6 bases). There are 13 residues in the CDR3. Trimming stripped 1 base from V and 8 bases from J, with 14 bases between. The germline V gene has CDR1 SQVTM and CDR2 ANQGSEA. DNA of the CDR3: TGCAGCGTTGAAGTTTTATCCGGACAGGAAGCTTTCTTT. Protein: CSVEVLSGQEAFF.

The V gene is TRBV5-6, the J gene TRBJ2-2, with 8 bases aligning to TRBD2. With V trimmed by 3 bases and J by 5 bases, 9 bases remained unmatched. Germline V gene sequence: CDR1 SGHDT, CDR2 YYEEEE. The CDR3 has 16 amino acids. The CDR3 DNA is TGTGCCAGCAGCTCCAGAGCTAGCGGGTATACCGGGGAGCTGTTTTTT. Translated, it gives CASSSRASGYTGELFF.

This chain links TRBV2 with TRBJ2-2; possibly TRBD1 for D (5 bases). CDR1 SNHLY and CDR2 FYNNEI come from the germline V gene. The CDR3 extends over 14 amino acids. V was cut by 4 bases and J by 6 bases, with 12 bases left in between. The CDR3 region is CASSVEGVPGELFF. As DNA, the CDR3 is TGTGCCAGCAGTGTAGAAGGGGTGCCCGGGGAGCTGTTTTTT.

The sample holds one count of this clone. This chain joins TRBV30 and TRBJ2-2, with 10 bases that match TRBD2. Germline CDR1 and CDR2: GTSNPN and SVGIG (reference sequence). J was trimmed by 4 bases and V by 5 bases; bases with no gene match: 10. This CDR3 comprises 16 residues. The CDR3 region is CAWQGLAGVVTGELFF. CDR3 sequence (DNA): TGTGCCTGGCAGGGCCTAGCGGGAGTAGTCACCGGGGAGCTGTTTTTT.

This clone was counted once. The rearrangement joins TRBV2 to TRBJ2-3; D not resolved. The CDR3 sequence is 14 residues long. Trimming cost V 5 bases and J 1 base, with 10 bases left between them. CDR1 is SNHLY, CDR2 FYNNEI, per germline. CDR3 region: CASSNSYGTDTQYF. CDR3 bases: TGTGCCAGCAGTAACTCGTATGGCACAGATACGCAGTATTTT.

The J gene is TRBJ2-1, the V gene TRBV5-4, with D tentatively TRBD1 (6 bases). V lost 4 bases and J lost 8, with 16 bases in between. The CDR3 runs to 14 residues. Germline lookup yields CDR1 SGHNT and CDR2 YYREEE (reference sequence). The CDR3 spells CASSLGTKGDEQFF. As DNA, the CDR3 is TGTGCCAGCAGCCTTGGAACCAAGGGGGATGAGCAGTTCTTC.

V is TRBV29-1 and J is TRBJ2-4, with TRBD1 identical over 8 bases. This CDR3 comprises 19 residues. Germline V gene lookup returns CDR1 SQVTM and CDR2 ANQGSEA. Trimming at V came to 6 bases and at J to 1 base, leaving 20 bases not matched to a gene. This CDR3 reads CSVQDNRGKKGLAKNIQYF. The CDR3 nucleotides are TGCAGCGTCCAAGACAACAGGGGGAAGAAGGGGTTGGCCAAAAACATTCAGTACTTC.

The chain joins TRBV11-2 to TRBJ2-3; D gene uncertain. Germline V gene lookup returns CDR1 SGHAT and CDR2 FQNNGV. The CDR3 covers 15 residues. V lost 0 bases, J lost 4 bases, and 11 bases lay in between. The CDR3 sequence: CASSLDRIGADTQYF. DNA of the CDR3: TGTGCCAGCAGCTTAGATCGGATAGGAGCAGATACGCAGTATTTT.

The CDR3 here is CAWSGTPNYGYTF. CDR3 nucleotide sequence: TGTGCCTGGAGTGGAACTCCTAACTATGGCTACACCTTC. The chain has TRBV30 and TRBJ1-2; D remains ambiguous. Between the trimmed V and J ends, which lost 1 base and 0 bases, there was a span of 6 bases. CDR1 and CDR2 (germline): GTSNPN, SVGIG (reference sequence). The CDR3 is 13 amino acids.

The J gene is TRBJ2-2, the V gene TRBV5-1; 12 bases fit TRBD2. Looked up from germline, CDR1 is SGHRS and CDR2 is YFSETQ. Trimming removed 4 bases from V and 6 bases from J; junction bases left unmatched: 7. The CDR3 contains 16 residues. In nucleotides, the CDR3 is TGCGCCAGCAGCCCTAGACTAGCGGGAGCGTCCGGGGAGCTGTTTTTT. Protein: CASSPRLAGASGELFF.

The genes are TRBV7-3 and TRBJ2-5; TRBD2 agrees at 10 bases. The trim removed 5 bases at V and 7 bases at J, leaving 13 bases unmatched. The V gene's germline CDR1 is SGHTA and CDR2 FQGTGA. The CDR3 is made up of 16 amino acids. CDR3 amino acids: CASSQSGRADVSTQYF. In nucleotides, the CDR3 is TGTGCCAGCAGCCAAAGCGGGAGGGCGGATGTATCGACCCAGTACTTC. Full variable domain (rest looked up from reference TRBV7-3 and TRBJ2-5): GAGVSQTPSNKVTEKGKYVELRCDPISGHTALYWYRQSLGQGPEFLIYFQGTGAADDSGLPNDRFFAVRPEGSVSTLKIQRTERGDSAVYLCASSQSGRADVSTQYFGPGTRLLVL.

CDR3 amino acids: CASSWGPRTGDTDTQYF. The CDR3 DNA reads TGCGCCAGCAGCTGGGGCCCCCGGACAGGGGACACAGATACGCAGTATTTT. The V call is TRBV5-1, the J call TRBJ2-3, with TRBD1 matching over 9 bases. The CDR3 extends over 17 amino acids. J lost 2 bases, V lost 3 bases, and 10 bases had no gene match. Germline-derived CDR1 and CDR2 are SGHRS and YFSETQ. The full variable domain, in which reference TRBV5-1 and TRBJ2-3 provide the parts outside the CDR3, is KAGVTQTPRYLIKTRGQQVTLSCSPISGHRSVSWYQQTPGQGLQFLFEYFSETQRNKGNFPGRFSGRQFSNSRSEMNVSTLELGDSALYLCASSWGPRTGDTDTQYFGPGTRLTVL.

This clone was recorded a few times. V and J are TRBV10-1 and TRBJ2-2, with D possibly being TRBD1 (5 bases). The CDR3 is 12 amino acids. Germline V CDR1 and CDR2: WNHNN, SYGVQD (reference sequence). The ends were cut back, 2 bases at V and 12 bases at J, with 10 bases in the middle. The CDR3: CASSEGASKLFF. The CDR3 DNA sequence: TGCGCCAGCAGTGAGGGGGCCAGCAAGCTGTTTTTT.

The chain carries TRBV6-6 and TRBJ2-1, with 9 bases aligning to TRBD2. The CDR3 is made up of 15 amino acids. The V segment lost 2 bases and the J segment 6 bases; nucleotides outside the gene matches: 5. Per the germline V gene, CDR1 is MNHNY and CDR2 is SVGAGI (reference sequence). CDR3 residues: CASSYQTSGRNEQFF. CDR3 DNA: TGTGCCAGCAGTTACCAAACTAGCGGGCGCAATGAGCAGTTCTTC.

The chain links TRBV19 to TRBJ1-2, with D uncertain. CDR3 length equals 14 residues. The V gene lost 4 bases and the J gene lost 3 bases, with 12 bases spanning the gap. Germline V CDR1 and CDR2: LNHDA, SQIVND (reference sequence). The CDR3 nucleotides read TGTGCCAGTAGTAGAGGGTCCCGGGACTATGGCTACACCTTC. Residues: CASSRGSRDYGYTF.

J is TRBJ2-2 and V is TRBV18; D is ambiguous. The CDR3 is made up of 14 amino acids. V lost 4 bases and J 4 bases, leaving 10 bases between the germline ends. Germline V gives CDR1 KGHSH, CDR2 LQKENI. CDR3 nucleotides: TGTGCCAGCTCACGTACAGATATCACCGGGGAGCTGTTTTTT. Its translation: CASSRTDITGELFF.

The chain links TRBV28 to TRBJ2-5; 7 nucleotides align to TRBD2. The V segment lost 5 bases and the J segment 5 bases; nucleotides outside the gene matches: 5. Germline V lookup: CDR1 MDHEN, CDR2 SYDVKM. The CDR3 runs to 13 residues. DNA for the CDR3: TGTGCCAGCAGTGAGGCGGGAGAGGAGACCCAGTACTTC. Amino acids: CASSEAGEETQYF.

The rearrangement uses TRBV27 and TRBJ2-7; D gene unclear. Looked up from germline, CDR1 is MNHEY and CDR2 is SMNVEV (reference sequence). The germline V and J ends were trimmed by 4 bases and 2 bases, with 18 bases remaining between them. The CDR3 extends over 16 amino acids. The CDR3 DNA follows: TGTGCCAGCAGTTCGAAGACGGATCCTAGGCCCTACGAGCAGTACTTC. Its protein is CASSSKTDPRPYEQYF.